These T cell receptor beta chains were read from a single sample in a study of T cell responses to AZD1222 COVID-19 vaccine. Assay used: immunoSEQ multiplex PCR; TCRdb lists only in-frame clones, some missing. The sample carries 80,000 to 90,000 clones, 88% recorded once. Here the sequenced sample was peripheral blood, taken on day 0 of MenACWY control vaccination. The origin of the receptors is an adult in good health. The CDR3 runs from the conserved cysteine through the conserved F or W. A D gene is named only where the DNA matches it firmly. Rows give clone size only sometimes, using once, few, many, or a class for an expanded clone.

abundance	v_gene	j_gene	d_gene	CDR3aa	CDR3nt
NA	TRBV29-1	TRBJ2-1	TRBD1	CSVAGGAYNEQFF	TGCAGCGTTGCAGGGGGCGCTTACAATGAGCAGTTCTTC
few	TRBV24-1	TRBJ2-7	TRBD1	CATSDGARQGGRQYF	TGTGCCACCAGTGATGGTGCGAGACAGGGTGGTCGGCAGTACTTC
NA	TRBV28	TRBJ1-2	NA	CASTGGYGYTF	TGTGCCAGCACGGGAGGGTATGGCTACACCTTC
NA	TRBV19	TRBJ1-1	NA	CASSIWGRDTEAFF	TGTGCCAGTAGTATATGGGGGAGGGACACTGAAGCTTTCTTT
NA	TRBV6-2/TRBV6-3	TRBJ2-7	NA	CASSYESSAYEQYF	TGTGCCAGCAGTTACGAGAGCTCGGCCTACGAGCAGTACTTC
NA	TRBV13	TRBJ1-1	NA	CASSLEGGRLNTEAFF	TGTGCCAGCAGCTTAGAGGGGGGCAGGCTGAACACTGAAGCTTTCTTT
NA	TRBV19	TRBJ1-5	NA	CASHARGNQPQHF	TGTGCCAGTCATGCACGGGGAAATCAGCCCCAGCATTTT
NA	TRBV7-9	TRBJ2-2	NA	CASSLGTTTGELFF	TGTGCCAGCAGCCTAGGGACAACCACCGGGGAGCTGTTTTTT
NA	TRBV24-1	TRBJ1-2	NA	CATSDPERAGGYTF	TGTGCCACCAGTGACCCAGAAAGGGCGGGGGGCTACACCTTC
NA	TRBV28	TRBJ1-5	TRBD1	CASSLQGVHGYQPQHF	TGTGCCAGCAGTTTACAGGGGGTCCACGGATATCAGCCCCAGCATTTT
NA	TRBV10-3	TRBJ2-3	NA	CAISDRSGTRVDTQYF	TGTGCCATCAGTGACAGGAGCGGGACACGTGTAGATACGCAGTATTTT
NA	TRBV12-3/TRBV12-4	TRBJ1-6	NA	CASSFSFSPLHF	TGTGCCAGCAGTTTCAGTTTTTCACCCCTCCACTTT
NA	TRBV5-1	TRBJ1-3	NA	CASSLGSTGGNTIYF	TGCGCCAGCAGCTTGGGGTCGACAGGTGGAAACACCATATATTTT
once	TRBV27	TRBJ2-1	TRBD2	CASSPGTSGGGEQFF	TGTGCCAGCAGTCCGGGGACTAGCGGGGGAGGTGAGCAGTTCTTC
NA	TRBV28	TRBJ1-6	NA	CASRPGRENSPLHF	TGTGCCAGCAGACCGGGACGGGAAAATTCACCCCTCCACTTT
NA	TRBV24-1	TRBJ2-1	NA	CATSQSSYNEQFF	TGTGCCACCAGTCAGTCCTCCTACAATGAGCAGTTCTTC
NA	TRBV28	TRBJ1-6	TRBD1	CASSFARDRDNSPLHF	TGTGCCAGCAGTTTCGCCCGGGACAGGGATAATTCACCCCTCCACTTT
NA	TRBV10-2	TRBJ1-5	NA	CASGAAYQPQHF	TGCGCCAGCGGGGCGGCCTATCAGCCCCAGCATTTT
NA	TRBV2	TRBJ2-3	NA	CASSDWGEDTQYF	TGTGCCAGCAGTGACTGGGGTGAAGATACGCAGTATTTT
NA	TRBV6-5	TRBJ1-4	NA	CASSRKTGQNEKLFF	TGTGCCAGCAGTCGAAAGACAGGCCAGAATGAAAAACTGTTTTTT
NA	TRBV27	TRBJ1-1	NA	CASSLGREAFF	TGTGCCAGCAGTTTAGGACGTGAAGCTTTCTTT
NA	TRBV28	TRBJ1-2	TRBD1	CASSGTGGGGYTF	TGTGCCAGCAGTGGTACAGGGGGAGGGGGCTACACCTTC
NA	TRBV2	TRBJ2-2	NA	CASKTGELFF	TGTGCCAGCAAAACCGGGGAGCTGTTTTTT
NA	TRBV28	TRBJ1-5	NA	CASRRPPSASNQPQHF	TGTGCCAGCCGACGACCCCCGTCTGCGTCGAATCAGCCCCAGCATTTT
once	TRBV5-6	TRBJ1-2	NA	CASSPDSHYGYTF	TGTGCCAGCAGCCCCGACTCTCACTATGGCTACACCTTC
NA	TRBV19	TRBJ1-5	NA	CASSWGPGGLSNQPQHF	TGTGCCAGTAGTTGGGGCCCCGGGGGGCTGAGCAATCAGCCCCAGCATTTT
NA	TRBV4-1	TRBJ1-1	NA	CASSQRGRPEAFF	TGCGCCAGCAGTCAGCGAGGACGACCTGAAGCTTTCTTT
NA	TRBV28	TRBJ2-7	NA	CASSYIIRDFSHEQYF	TGTGCCAGCAGCTACATAATCCGGGACTTCTCCCACGAGCAGTACTTC
NA	TRBV4-3	TRBJ1-2	NA	CASSQVRGRDYGYTF	TGCGCCAGCAGCCAAGTCCGGGGGCGCGACTATGGCTACACCTTC
NA	TRBV5-1	TRBJ1-4	NA	CASSLDGVRSEKLFF	TGCGCCAGCAGCTTGGACGGGGTGCGGAGTGAAAAACTGTTTTTT
NA	TRBV5-1	TRBJ2-3	NA	CASSWRQSGTDTQYF	TGCGCCAGCAGCTGGAGACAAAGCGGGACAGATACGCAGTATTTT
NA	TRBV10-2	TRBJ1-2	TRBD1	CASSSTGGVAGYTF	TGCGCCAGCAGTTCTACAGGGGGTGTCGCTGGCTACACCTTC
NA	TRBV12-3/TRBV12-4	TRBJ2-1	NA	CASSLGTSGEQFF	TGTGCCAGCAGTTTAGGGACTTCAGGAGAGCAGTTCTTC
NA	TRBV3-1/TRBV3-2	TRBJ2-3	NA	CASSYSGDLTDTQYF	TGTGCCAGCAGCTATAGCGGCGACCTCACAGATACGCAGTATTTT
NA	TRBV19	TRBJ1-5	NA	CASSIDSGSHQPQHF	TGTGCCAGTAGTATAGACTCAGGGTCTCATCAGCCCCAGCATTTT
NA	TRBV7-6	TRBJ1-1	TRBD1	CASSLDRGYMGTEAFF	TGTGCCAGCAGCTTAGACAGGGGATATATGGGCACTGAAGCTTTCTTT
NA	TRBV6-2/TRBV6-3	TRBJ1-5	NA	CASSASGANQPQHF	TGTGCCAGCAGCGCCAGTGGGGCCAATCAGCCCCAGCATTTT
NA	TRBV18	TRBJ1-4	TRBD1	CASSHATGEGVF	TGTGCCAGCTCACATGCGACAGGGGAAGGGGTTTTT
NA	TRBV4-2	TRBJ1-6	NA	CASSQDLGGSYNSPLHF	TGTGCCAGCAGCCAAGATCTAGGGGGCTCCTATAATTCACCCCTCCACTTT
NA	TRBV28	TRBJ1-1	NA	CASSVSATSVGNTEAFF	TGTGCCAGCAGTGTGAGCGCTACCAGCGTGGGAAACACTGAAGCTTTCTTT
NA	TRBV7-9	TRBJ2-2	NA	CASSLGINTGELFF	TGTGCCAGCAGCTTAGGAATCAACACCGGGGAGCTGTTTTTT
NA	TRBV6-5	TRBJ1-5	NA	CASRDRGYSNQPQHF	TGTGCCAGCAGGGACCGGGGCTATAGCAATCAGCCCCAGCATTTT
few	TRBV27	TRBJ1-1	NA	CASSLVSMNTEAFF	TGTGCCAGCAGCCTAGTGTCCATGAACACTGAAGCTTTCTTT
NA	TRBV11-2	TRBJ2-5	NA	CASSFYRGGGETQYF	TGTGCCAGCAGCTTTTATCGGGGAGGCGGAGAGACCCAGTACTTC
NA	TRBV9	TRBJ2-1	TRBD2	CASSVVAGGAYNEQFF	TGTGCCAGCAGCGTAGTCGCGGGAGGGGCCTACAATGAGCAGTTCTTC
NA	TRBV28	TRBJ2-5	TRBD1	CASSSRTGLETQYF	TGTGCCAGCAGTTCCCGGACAGGGCTGGAGACCCAGTACTTC
NA	TRBV28	TRBJ1-1	NA	CASYRLLENTEAFF	TGTGCCAGCTACAGGCTTCTGGAGAACACTGAAGCTTTCTTT
NA	TRBV6-5	TRBJ2-5	NA	CASRAGQTLRETQYF	TGTGCCAGCAGGGCGGGACAGACCCTCCGGGAGACCCAGTACTTC
NA	TRBV10-1	TRBJ2-2	TRBD2	CASSGQWLAGGRAPGELFF	TGCGCCAGCAGTGGACAGTGGCTAGCGGGAGGTCGGGCTCCCGGGGAGCTGTTTTTT
NA	TRBV28	TRBJ1-5	NA	CASRLGGGGNQPQHF	TGTGCCAGCAGGCTCGGAGGTGGTGGCAATCAGCCCCAGCATTTT
NA	TRBV5-6	TRBJ2-2	TRBD1	CASSWRQGRNTGELFF	TGTGCCAGCAGCTGGAGACAGGGGCGAAACACCGGGGAGCTGTTTTTT
NA	TRBV7-6	TRBJ2-1	NA	CASSPRGIGELPYNEQFF	TGTGCCAGCAGCCCTCGGGGTATTGGGGAACTTCCCTACAATGAGCAGTTCTTC
NA	TRBV7-9	TRBJ1-1	TRBD1	CASSLGYRGHTEAFF	TGTGCCAGCAGCTTAGGATACAGGGGCCACACTGAAGCTTTCTTT
few	TRBV18	TRBJ2-2	NA	CASSPTDNTGELFF	TGTGCCAGCTCACCGACAGATAACACCGGGGAGCTGTTTTTT
once	TRBV10-3	TRBJ2-7	NA	CAISSPEGVSYEQYF	TGTGCCATCAGTTCCCCAGAGGGGGTGTCCTACGAGCAGTACTTC
NA	TRBV4-3	TRBJ1-2	NA	CASSQELANYGYTF	TGCGCCAGCAGCCAAGAGCTCGCTAACTATGGCTACACCTTC
NA	TRBV7-9	TRBJ1-4	NA	CASSPRHGATNEKLFF	TGTGCCAGCAGCCCCCGACACGGTGCAACTAATGAAAAACTGTTTTTT
NA	TRBV5-6	TRBJ2-5	NA	CASSLTGLETQYF	TGTGCCAGCAGCTTAACGGGACTAGAGACCCAGTACTTC
NA	TRBV9	TRBJ1-1	TRBD1	CASSVVGGATEAFF	TGTGCCAGCAGCGTAGTAGGGGGCGCGACTGAAGCTTTCTTT
NA	TRBV4-3	TRBJ1-2	TRBD1	CASSLSRDSEAYGYTF	TGCGCCAGCAGCCTTTCCCGGGACAGCGAAGCCTATGGCTACACCTTC